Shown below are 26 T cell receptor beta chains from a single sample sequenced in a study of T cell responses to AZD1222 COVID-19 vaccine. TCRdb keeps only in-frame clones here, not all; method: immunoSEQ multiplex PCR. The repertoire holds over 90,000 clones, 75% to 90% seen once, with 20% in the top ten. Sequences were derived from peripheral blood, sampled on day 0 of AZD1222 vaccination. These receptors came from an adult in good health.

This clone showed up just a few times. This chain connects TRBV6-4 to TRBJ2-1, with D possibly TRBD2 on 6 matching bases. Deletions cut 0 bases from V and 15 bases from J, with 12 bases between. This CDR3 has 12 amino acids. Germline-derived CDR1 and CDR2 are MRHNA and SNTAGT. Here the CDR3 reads CASSDSGGPAFF. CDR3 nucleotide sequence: TGTGCCAGCAGTGACTCCGGGGGTCCCGCGTTCTTC.

The chain's CDR3 is CASTRQDWDNYGYTF. CDR3 DNA sequence: TGTGCCAGCACCCGACAGGACTGGGATAACTATGGCTACACCTTC. The chain has TRBV2 and TRBJ1-2; D may be TRBD1 (6 bases). V was trimmed by 7 bases and J by 1 base, leaving 16 bases between them. This CDR3 is built from 15 residues. CDR1 is SNHLY and CDR2 is FYNNEI in the germline V gene.

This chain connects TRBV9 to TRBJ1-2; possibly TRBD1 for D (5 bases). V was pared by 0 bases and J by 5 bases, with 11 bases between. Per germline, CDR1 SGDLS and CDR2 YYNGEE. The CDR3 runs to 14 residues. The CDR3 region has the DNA TGTGCCAGCAGCGTAGGGGGGTTTGGGTATGGCTACACCTTC. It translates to CASSVGGFGYGYTF.

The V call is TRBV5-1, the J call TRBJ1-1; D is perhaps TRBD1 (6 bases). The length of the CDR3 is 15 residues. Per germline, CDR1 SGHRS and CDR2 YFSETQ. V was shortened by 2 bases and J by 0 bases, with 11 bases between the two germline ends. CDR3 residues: CASSLQQGLNTEAFF. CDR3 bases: TGCGCCAGCAGCTTACAACAGGGATTGAACACTGAAGCTTTCTTT.

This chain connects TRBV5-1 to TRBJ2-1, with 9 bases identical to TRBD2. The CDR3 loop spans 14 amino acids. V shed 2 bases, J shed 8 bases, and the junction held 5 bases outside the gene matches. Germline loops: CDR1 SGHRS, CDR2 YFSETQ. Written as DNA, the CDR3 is TGCGCCAGCAGCTTCGTAGCGGGAGTGGATGAGCAGTTCTTC. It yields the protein CASSFVAGVDEQFF.

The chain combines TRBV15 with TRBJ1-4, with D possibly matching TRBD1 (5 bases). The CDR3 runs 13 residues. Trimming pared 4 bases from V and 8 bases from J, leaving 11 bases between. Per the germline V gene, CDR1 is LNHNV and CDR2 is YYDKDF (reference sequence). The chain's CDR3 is CATSTGSGEKLFF. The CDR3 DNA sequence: TGTGCCACCAGCACAGGGTCAGGAGAAAAACTGTTTTTT. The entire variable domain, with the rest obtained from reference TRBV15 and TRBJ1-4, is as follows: DAMVIQNPRYQVTQFGKPVTLSCSQTLNHNVMYWYQQKSSQAPKLLFHYYDKDFNNEADTPDNFQSRRPNTSFCFLDIRSPGLGDTAMYLCATSTGSGEKLFFGSGTQLSVL.

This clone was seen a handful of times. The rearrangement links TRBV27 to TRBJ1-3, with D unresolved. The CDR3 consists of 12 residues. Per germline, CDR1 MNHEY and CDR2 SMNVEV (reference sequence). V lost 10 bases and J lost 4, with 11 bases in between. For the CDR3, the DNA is TGTGCCACCACTACTCCGGGAAACACCATATATTTT. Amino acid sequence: CATTTPGNTIYF.

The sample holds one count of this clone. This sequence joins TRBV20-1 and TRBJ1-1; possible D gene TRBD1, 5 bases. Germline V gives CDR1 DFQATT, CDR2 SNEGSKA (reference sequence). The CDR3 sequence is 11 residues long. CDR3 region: CSAGTNTEAFF. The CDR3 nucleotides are TGCAGCGCAGGGACGAACACTGAAGCTTTCTTT.

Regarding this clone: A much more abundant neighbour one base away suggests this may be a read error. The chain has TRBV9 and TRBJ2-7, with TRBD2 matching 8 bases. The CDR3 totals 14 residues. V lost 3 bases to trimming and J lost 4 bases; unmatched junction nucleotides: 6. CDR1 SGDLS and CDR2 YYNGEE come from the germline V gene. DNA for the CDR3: TGTGCCAGCAGCGGCGCGGGGGGCCGGTACGAGCAGTACTTC. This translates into CASSGAGGRYEQYF. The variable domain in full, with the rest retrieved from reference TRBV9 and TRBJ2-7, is DSGVTQTPKHLITATGQRVTLRCSPRSGDLSVYWYQQSLDQGLQFLIQYYNGEERAKGNILERFSAQQFPDLHSELNLSSLELGDSALYFCASSGAGGRYEQYFGPGTRLTVT.

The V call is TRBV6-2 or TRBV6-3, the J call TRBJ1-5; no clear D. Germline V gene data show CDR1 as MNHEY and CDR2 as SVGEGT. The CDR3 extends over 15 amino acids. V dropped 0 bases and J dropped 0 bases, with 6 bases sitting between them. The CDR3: CASSYSGFSNQPQHF. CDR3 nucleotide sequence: TGTGCCAGCAGTTACTCAGGGTTTAGCAATCAGCCCCAGCATTTT.

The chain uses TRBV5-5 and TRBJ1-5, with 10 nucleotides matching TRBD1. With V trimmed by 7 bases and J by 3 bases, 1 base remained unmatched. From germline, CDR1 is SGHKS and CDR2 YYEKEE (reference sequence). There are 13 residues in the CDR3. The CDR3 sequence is CASGTGANQPQHF. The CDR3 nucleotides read TGTGCCAGCGGGACAGGGGCCAATCAGCCCCAGCATTTT.

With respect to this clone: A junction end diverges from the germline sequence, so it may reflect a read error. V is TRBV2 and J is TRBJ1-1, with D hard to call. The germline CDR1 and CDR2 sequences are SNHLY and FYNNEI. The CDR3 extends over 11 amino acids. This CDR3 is CASTQRTEAFF. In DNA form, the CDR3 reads TGTGCGAGCACCCAAAGGACTGAAGCTTTCTTT.

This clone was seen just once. Written as DNA, the CDR3 is TGTGCCAGCAGCTTATATCGAGGATTCTACGAGCAGTACTTC. Its protein product is CASSLYRGFYEQYF. This sequence joins TRBV11-1 and TRBJ2-7; D is undetermined. Germline loops: CDR1 SGHAT, CDR2 FQDESV (reference sequence). This CDR3 contains 14 residues. V was cut by 2 bases and J by 3 bases, with 11 bases left in between.

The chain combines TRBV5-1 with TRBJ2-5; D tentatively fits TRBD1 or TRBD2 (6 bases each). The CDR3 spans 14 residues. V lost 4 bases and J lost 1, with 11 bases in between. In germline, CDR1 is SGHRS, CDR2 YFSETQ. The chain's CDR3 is CASSPTGAQETQYF. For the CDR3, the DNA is TGCGCCAGCAGCCCGACGGGGGCCCAAGAGACCCAGTACTTC.

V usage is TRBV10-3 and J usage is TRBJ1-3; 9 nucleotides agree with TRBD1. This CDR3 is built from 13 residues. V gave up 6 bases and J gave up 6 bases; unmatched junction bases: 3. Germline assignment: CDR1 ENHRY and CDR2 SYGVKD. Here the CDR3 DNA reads TGTGCCATCAGGGGACAGGGAGCAAACACCATATATTTT. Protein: CAIRGQGANTIYF.

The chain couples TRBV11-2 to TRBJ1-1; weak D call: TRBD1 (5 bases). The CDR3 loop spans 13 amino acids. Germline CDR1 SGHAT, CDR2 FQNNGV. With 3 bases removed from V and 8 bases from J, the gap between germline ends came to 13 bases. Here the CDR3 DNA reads TGTGCCAGCAGCTTTAACCAGGGAAGAGAAGCTTTCTTT. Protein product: CASSFNQGREAFF.

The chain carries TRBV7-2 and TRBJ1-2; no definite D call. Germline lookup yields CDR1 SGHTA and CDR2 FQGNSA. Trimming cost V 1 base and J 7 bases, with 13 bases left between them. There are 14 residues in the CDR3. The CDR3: CASSLDGGLSGYTF. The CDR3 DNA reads TGTGCCAGCAGCTTAGACGGCGGTTTGTCTGGCTACACCTTC.

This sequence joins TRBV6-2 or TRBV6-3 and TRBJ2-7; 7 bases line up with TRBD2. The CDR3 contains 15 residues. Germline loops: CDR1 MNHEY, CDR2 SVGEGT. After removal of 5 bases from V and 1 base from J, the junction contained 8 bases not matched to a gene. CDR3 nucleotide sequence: TGTGCCAGCAGTGTCTTGGGAGGGGCATCCTACGAGCAGTACTTC. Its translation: CASSVLGGASYEQYF.

The CDR3 nucleotides read TGTGCCAGCAGTTCAGTCGGTCAGCCCCAGCATTTT. This gives the protein CASSSVGQPQHF. This chain connects TRBV12-3 or TRBV12-4 to TRBJ1-5, with D unclear. V lost 4 bases to trimming and J lost 6 bases, with 7 bases between them. The CDR3 has 12 amino acids.

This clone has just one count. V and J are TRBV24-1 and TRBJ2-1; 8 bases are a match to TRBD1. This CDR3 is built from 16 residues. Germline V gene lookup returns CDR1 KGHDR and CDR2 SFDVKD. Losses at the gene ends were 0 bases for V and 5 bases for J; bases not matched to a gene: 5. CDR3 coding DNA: TGTGCCACCAGTGATTTGGGACAGGGTAATAACAATGAGCAGTTCTTC. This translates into CATSDLGQGNNNEQFF.

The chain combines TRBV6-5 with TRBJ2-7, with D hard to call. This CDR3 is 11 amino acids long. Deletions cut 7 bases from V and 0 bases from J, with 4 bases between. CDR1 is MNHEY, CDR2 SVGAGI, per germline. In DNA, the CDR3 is TGTGCCAGCAAGACCTCCTACGAGCAGTACTTC. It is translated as CASKTSYEQYF.

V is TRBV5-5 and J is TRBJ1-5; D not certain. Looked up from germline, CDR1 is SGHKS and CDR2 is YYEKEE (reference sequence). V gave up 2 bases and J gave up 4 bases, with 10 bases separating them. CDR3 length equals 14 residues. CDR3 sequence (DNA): TGTGCCAGCAGCTTAACGGACGGGAATCAGCCCCAGCATTTT. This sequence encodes CASSLTDGNQPQHF. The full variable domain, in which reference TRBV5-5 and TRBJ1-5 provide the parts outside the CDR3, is DAGVTQSPTHLIKTRGQQVTLRCSPISGHKSVSWYQQVLGQGPQFIFQYYEKEERGRGNFPDRFSARQFPNYSSELNVNALLLGDSALYLCASSLTDGNQPQHFGDGTRLSIL.

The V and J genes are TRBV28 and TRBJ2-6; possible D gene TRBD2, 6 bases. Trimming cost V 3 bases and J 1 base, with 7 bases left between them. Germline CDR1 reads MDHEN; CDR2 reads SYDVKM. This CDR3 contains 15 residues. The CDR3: CASSFRGSGANVLTF. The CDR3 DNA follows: TGTGCCAGCAGTTTCCGGGGGTCTGGGGCCAACGTCCTGACTTTC. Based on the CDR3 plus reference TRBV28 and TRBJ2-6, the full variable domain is DVKVTQSSRYLVKRTGEKVFLECVQDMDHENMFWYRQDPGLGLRLIYFSYDVKMKEKGDIPEGYSVSREKKERFSLILESASTNQTSMYLCASSFRGSGANVLTFGAGSRLTVL.

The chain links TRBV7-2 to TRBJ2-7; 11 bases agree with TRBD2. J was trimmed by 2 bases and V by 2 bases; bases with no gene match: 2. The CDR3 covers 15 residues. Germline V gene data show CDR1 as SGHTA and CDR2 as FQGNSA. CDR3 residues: CASSLTSGGPYEQYF. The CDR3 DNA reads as TGTGCCAGCAGCTTAACTAGCGGGGGACCCTACGAGCAGTACTTC.

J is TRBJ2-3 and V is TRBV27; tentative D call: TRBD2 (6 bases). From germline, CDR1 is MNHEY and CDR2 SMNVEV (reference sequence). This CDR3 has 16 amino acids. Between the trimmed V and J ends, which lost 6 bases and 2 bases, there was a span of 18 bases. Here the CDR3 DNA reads TGTGCCAGCAGCAGCACCGGGAGAGGTGTCACAGATACGCAGTATTTT. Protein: CASSSTGRGVTDTQYF.

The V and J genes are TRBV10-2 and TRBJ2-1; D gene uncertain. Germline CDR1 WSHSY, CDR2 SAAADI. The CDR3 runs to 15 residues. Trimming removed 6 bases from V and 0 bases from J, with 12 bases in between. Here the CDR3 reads CASRAAVTSYNEQFF. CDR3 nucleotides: TGCGCCAGCAGGGCGGCGGTAACCTCCTACAATGAGCAGTTCTTC.